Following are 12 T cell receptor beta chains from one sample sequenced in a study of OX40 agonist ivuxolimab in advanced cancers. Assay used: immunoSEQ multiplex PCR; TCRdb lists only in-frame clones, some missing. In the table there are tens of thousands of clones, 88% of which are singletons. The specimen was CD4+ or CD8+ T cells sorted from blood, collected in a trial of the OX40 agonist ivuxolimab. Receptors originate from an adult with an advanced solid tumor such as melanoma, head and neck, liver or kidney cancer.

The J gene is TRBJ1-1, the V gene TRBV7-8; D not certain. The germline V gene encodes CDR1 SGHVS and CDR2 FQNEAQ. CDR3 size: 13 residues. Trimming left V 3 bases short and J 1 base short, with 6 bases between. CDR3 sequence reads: CASSFRTNTEAFF. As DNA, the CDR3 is TGTGCCAGCAGCTTTCGGACGAACACTGAAGCTTTCTTT.

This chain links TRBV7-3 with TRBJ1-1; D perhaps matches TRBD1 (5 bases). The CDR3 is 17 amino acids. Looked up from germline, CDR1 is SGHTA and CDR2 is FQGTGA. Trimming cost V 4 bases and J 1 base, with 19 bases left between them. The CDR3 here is CASSSTNGGGKNTEAFF. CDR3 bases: TGTGCCAGCAGCTCAACGAACGGGGGTGGGAAGAACACTGAAGCTTTCTTT. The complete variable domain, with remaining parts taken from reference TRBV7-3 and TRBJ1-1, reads GAGVSQTPSNKVTEKGKYVELRCDPISGHTALYWYRQSLGQGPEFLIYFQGTGAADDSGLPNDRFFAVRPEGSVSTLKIQRTERGDSAVYLCASSSTNGGGKNTEAFFGQGTRLTVV.

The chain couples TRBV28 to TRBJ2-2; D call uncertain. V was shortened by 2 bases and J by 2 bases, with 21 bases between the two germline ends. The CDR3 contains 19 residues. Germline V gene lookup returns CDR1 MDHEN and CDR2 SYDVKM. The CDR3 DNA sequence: TGTGCCAGCAGTTTAACTATTGGCTCCCTAACAGCTAACACCGGGGAGCTGTTTTTT. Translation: CASSLTIGSLTANTGELFF.

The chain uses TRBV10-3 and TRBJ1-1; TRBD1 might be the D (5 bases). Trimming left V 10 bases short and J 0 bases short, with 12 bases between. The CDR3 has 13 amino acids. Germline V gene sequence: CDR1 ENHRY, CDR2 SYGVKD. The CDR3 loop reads CATRKDMNTEAFF. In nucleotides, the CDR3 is TGTGCCACCCGGAAGGACATGAACACTGAAGCTTTCTTT.

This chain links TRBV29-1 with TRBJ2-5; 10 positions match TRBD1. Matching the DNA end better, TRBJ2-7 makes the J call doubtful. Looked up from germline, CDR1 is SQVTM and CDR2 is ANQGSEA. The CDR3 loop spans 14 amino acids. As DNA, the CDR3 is TGCAGCGTTGAAACGGGACAGGGGTCCTACGAGCAGTACTTC. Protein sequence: CSVETGQGSYEQYF.

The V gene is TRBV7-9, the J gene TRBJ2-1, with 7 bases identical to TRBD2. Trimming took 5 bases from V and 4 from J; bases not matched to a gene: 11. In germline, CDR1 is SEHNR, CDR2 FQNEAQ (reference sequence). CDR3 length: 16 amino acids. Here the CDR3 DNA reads TGTGCCAGCAGCCCAGGTGGACTAGACCTATACAATGAGCAGTTCTTC. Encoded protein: CASSPGGLDLYNEQFF.

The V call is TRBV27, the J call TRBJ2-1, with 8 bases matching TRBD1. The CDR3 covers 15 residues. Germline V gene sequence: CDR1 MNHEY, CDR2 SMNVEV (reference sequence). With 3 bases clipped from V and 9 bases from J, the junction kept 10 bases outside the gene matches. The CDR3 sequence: CASSFSRTGSSEQFF. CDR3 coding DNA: TGTGCCAGCAGTTTCTCCCGGACAGGGAGTTCTGAGCAGTTCTTC.

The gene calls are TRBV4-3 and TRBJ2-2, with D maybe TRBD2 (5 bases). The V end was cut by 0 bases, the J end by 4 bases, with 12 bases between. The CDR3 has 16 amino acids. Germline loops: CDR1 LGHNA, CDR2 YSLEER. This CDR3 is CASSQDWMAGTGELFF. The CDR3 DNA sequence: TGCGCCAGCAGCCAAGATTGGATGGCGGGCACCGGGGAGCTGTTTTTT.

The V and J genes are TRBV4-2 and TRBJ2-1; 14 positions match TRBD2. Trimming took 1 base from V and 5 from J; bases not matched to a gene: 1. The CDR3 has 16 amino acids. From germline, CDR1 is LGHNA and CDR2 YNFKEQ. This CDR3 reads CASSQAGLAGDNEQFF. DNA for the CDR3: TGTGCCAGCAGCCAAGCGGGACTAGCGGGAGACAATGAGCAGTTCTTC.

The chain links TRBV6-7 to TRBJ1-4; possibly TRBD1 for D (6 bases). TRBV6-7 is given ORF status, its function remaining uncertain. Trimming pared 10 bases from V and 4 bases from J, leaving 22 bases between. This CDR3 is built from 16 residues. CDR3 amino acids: CATHPRRGINNEKLFF. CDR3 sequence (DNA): TGTGCCACCCACCCTCGGAGGGGGATCAATAATGAAAAACTGTTTTTT.

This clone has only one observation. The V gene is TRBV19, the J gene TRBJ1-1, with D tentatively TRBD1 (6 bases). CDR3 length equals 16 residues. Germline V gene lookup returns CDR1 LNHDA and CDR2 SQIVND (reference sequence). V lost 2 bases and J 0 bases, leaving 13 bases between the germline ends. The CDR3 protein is CASSIHQGFLNTEAFF. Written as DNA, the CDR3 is TGTGCCAGTAGTATACACCAGGGGTTCTTGAACACTGAAGCTTTCTTT.

Here the CDR3 reads CASSQDGEASGSHEQFF. CDR3 in DNA: TGCGCCAGCAGCCAAGATGGTGAGGCTAGCGGGAGCCATGAGCAGTTCTTC. V is TRBV4-3 and J is TRBJ2-1, with TRBD2 identical over 10 bases. The CDR3 sequence is 17 residues long. V was clipped by 0 bases and J by 8 bases; unmatched bases: 10. CDR1 and CDR2 from the germline V gene are LGHNA and YSLEER.